This T cell receptor (beta chain) was profiled in a study of tumor-infiltrating lymphocytes in primary liver carcinoma. Whole-study context: Tumor lesions were T1-T3 N0M0 and spanned roughly 4 to 11 cm.

This clonotype has ten or more counts. TCR beta cDNA was reverse-transcribed from about 500 ng of total RNA. The reaction used a constant-region primer and ProtoScript II reverse transcriptase. Employing slightly modified ARM-PCR, three nested multiplex PCR rounds were run, and these gave rise to the TCR beta libraries. Use of TRBV1-TRBV30 forward primers with a C-beta reverse primer characterized the first two PCR rounds, which lasted 10 cycles each. A single record per CDR3 protein comes from TCRdb applying MiXCR to the multiplex PCR reads. The sample records 95,000 to 100,000 distinct CDR3 sequences, more than 65% being singletons. For each extraction, RNA and DNA were obtained together from about 21-30 mg of unsorted bulk tissue. Subjects presented with primary liver carcinoma managed by surgical resection. The CDR3 has 13 amino acids. The V gene's germline CDR1 is MDHEN and CDR2 SYDVKM. V lost 6 bases to trimming and J lost 0 bases, with 5 bases between them.

The chain uses TRBV28 and TRBJ2-2, with no clear D. What was sequenced was liver tumor tissue from sampling region 2. Noted subset: tumor region T2, inferior pole. The receptor was isolated from an older woman with primary liver carcinoma and hepatitis B virus infection. CDR3 region: CASRESNTGELFF. CDR3 in DNA: TGTGCCAGCAGAGAGTCGAACACCGGGGAGCTGTTTTTT.